Listed below are T cell receptor beta chains from one sample, sequenced in a study of sequential checkpoint blockade in melanoma. Profiling relied on immunoSEQ multiplex PCR, and the TCRdb table lists in-frame clones only, not all of them. The sample lists tens of thousands of clones, about 88% occurring once. Source: CD8+ T cells sorted from blood (inferred from file names), taken from a patient given nivolumab and ipilimumab in sequence. Source of these receptors: a human donor with melanoma. Each CDR3 is given with its conserved first and last residue. A row's size may be missing; if present it is once, few, many or a size class.

j_call v_call clone_size cdr3_aa
TRBJ2-2 TRBV18 . CASSPSPAGGRTGELFF
TRBJ2-7 TRBV28 . CASSSFGLAGDREQYF
TRBJ1-2 TRBV6-5 . CASSYFRSDNYGYTF
TRBJ2-7 TRBV11-3 . CASSLGGEYEQYF
TRBJ1-1 TRBV6-6 . CASRPVGQNTEAFF
TRBJ2-7 TRBV7-2 . CASSPMGTGSIEQYF
TRBJ1-1 TRBV27 once CASSLNSYHTEAFF
TRBJ2-1 TRBV2 . CASRGEYNEQFF
TRBJ2-2 TRBV4-2 . CASSHPGSGSSTGELFF
TRBJ2-1 TRBV27 . CASSHTNSYNEQFF
TRBJ1-1 TRBV29-1 . CGVRWMGAAEAFF
TRBJ1-1 TRBV27 . CASSWDRASEAFF
TRBJ1-1 TRBV6-1 . CASSGLLIGGDHTEAFF
TRBJ1-2 TRBV29-1 . CSVEDRQSPNYGYTF
TRBJ2-7 TRBV6-5 . CASSATGKRQYF
TRBJ2-2 TRBV27 . CASSLTSGRVGTGELFF
TRBJ1-1 TRBV5-6 . CASSLWSGQAYPEAFF
TRBJ1-1 TRBV14 . CASSAEGALGTEAFF
TRBJ2-7 TRBV28 . CASSLFGTSYEQYF